In this sample, the clone carrying this TCR beta chain turned up a few times. Its antigen is not identified. This sample was taken from a study of T cell repertoires in cytomegalovirus infection. Overall study context: As its CMV epitopes, the study selected recently identified HLA-C-restricted and well-studied HLA-B-restricted targets. The public TCR beta signatures pointed to both CMV infection and matching HLA type.

General study findings and limits: Using cumulative public TCR beta family frequency, the authors identified those who carried CMV together with the relevant HLA. HLA-C-restricted, CMV-specific TCR beta clonotypes were dominant ex vivo.

There are 14 residues in the CDR3. Germline V gives CDR1 SGHTA, CDR2 FQGNSA. J lost 6 bases, V lost 5 bases, and 4 bases had no gene match. In TCRdb, the reads were re-called with MiXCR into one record per CDR3 protein. The sample records about half a million distinct CDR3 sequences, more than 40% being singletons. The sample here was cultured PBMCs, taken from culture after CMV antigen stimulation. V gene TRBV7-2 combines with J gene TRBJ2-5, with TRBD2 matching over 12 bases. This receptor was obtained from a human donor in good health (CMV status not recorded). Some clones in this sample may be carry-over from other donors' samples. CDR3 DNA: TGTGCCAGCAGCACTAGCGGGGGGATTAAGACCCAGTACTTC. It is translated as CASSTSGGIKTQYF.